What follows are 7 T cell receptor beta chains derived from one specimen sequenced in a study of blood T cell repertoires in COVID-19. Clones were read by immunoSEQ multiplex PCR, and TCRdb kept only the in-frame ones, dropping some. The data contain 120,000 or so clones, 78% of them singletons. Specimen: peripheral blood. These receptors were obtained from a man in his 70s with acute or convalescent COVID-19.

The chain employs TRBV19 and TRBJ1-1; no reliable D call. The CDR3 totals 13 residues. V shed 6 bases and J shed 0 bases, with 8 bases lying between them. Germline lookup yields CDR1 LNHDA and CDR2 SQIVND (reference sequence). The CDR3 reads CASSGVLNTEAFF. The CDR3 nucleotides read TGTGCCAGTAGCGGGGTGTTGAACACTGAAGCTTTCTTT.

This clone was counted a few times. The gene calls are TRBV9 and TRBJ2-1; 7 bases map to TRBD2. Germline lookup yields CDR1 SGDLS and CDR2 YYNGEE. This CDR3 spans 15 amino acids. The V segment lost 0 bases and the J segment 1 base; nucleotides outside the gene matches: 1. The CDR3 nucleotides read TGTGCCAGCAGCGTAGAGGGACTATCCTACAATGAGCAGTTCTTC. Translated, it gives CASSVEGLSYNEQFF. Based on the CDR3 plus reference TRBV9 and TRBJ2-1, the full variable domain is DSGVTQTPKHLITATGQRVTLRCSPRSGDLSVYWYQQSLDQGLQFLIQYYNGEERAKGNILERFSAQQFPDLHSELNLSSLELGDSALYFCASSVEGLSYNEQFFGPGTRLTVL.

V is TRBV2 and J is TRBJ2-1, with D maybe TRBD2 (5 bases). V lost 4 bases and J lost 7, with 11 bases in between. The germline CDR1 and CDR2 sequences are SNHLY and FYNNEI. The CDR3 length is 13 residues. CDR3 in DNA: TGTGCCAGCAGTGTGGACTGGATAAATGAGCAGTTCTTC. Translated, it gives CASSVDWINEQFF.

This sequence joins TRBV6-2 or TRBV6-3 and TRBJ1-2; unclear D gene. The CDR3 is 14 residues long. V dropped 4 bases and J dropped 8 bases, with 17 bases sitting between them. The germline CDR1 and CDR2 sequences are MNHEY and SVGEGT. CDR3 DNA: TGTGCCAGCAGTTCCAGCGCGCCTATCTACGGCTACACCTTC. Translating it yields CASSSSAPIYGYTF.

V gene TRBV5-1 combines with J gene TRBJ2-5; the D is unclear. The CDR3 has 12 residues. Germline CDR1 SGHRS, CDR2 YFSETQ. V lost 1 base to trimming and J lost 1 base, with 2 bases between them. Here the CDR3 DNA reads TGCGCCAGCAGCTTGCGCCAAGAGACCCAGTACTTC. This translates into CASSLRQETQYF.

This chain links TRBV11-1 with TRBJ2-3; unclear D gene. This CDR3 is built from 13 residues. Germline V gene data show CDR1 as SGHAT and CDR2 as FQDESV (reference sequence). Trimming removed 0 bases at V and 2 bases at J, with 3 bases between. Here the CDR3 DNA reads TGTGCCAGCAGCTTAGCCCACACAGATACGCAGTATTTT. Translated, it gives CASSLAHTDTQYF.

This sequence joins TRBV7-8 and TRBJ1-1; TRBD1 is a possible D gene (5 bases). The CDR3 spans 16 residues. The germline V gene encodes CDR1 SGHVS and CDR2 FQNEAQ. Trimming left V 2 bases short and J 5 bases short, with 18 bases between. This CDR3 reads CASSLTLVGGWTEAFF. CDR3 sequence (DNA): TGTGCCAGCAGCTTAACCCTGGTGGGGGGGTGGACTGAAGCTTTCTTT.